One and the same sample provided the 24 T cell receptor beta chains below, sequenced in a study of T cell changes during pregnancy in multiple sclerosis. Some clones are missing from TCRdb's copy, which holds only in-frame ones; the method was immunoSEQ multiplex PCR. The table has about 29,000 clones, roughly 90% seen once; the top ten hold approximately 7%. Sample: CD8+ T cells from peripheral blood mononuclear cells, taken after pregnancy. These receptors were obtained from a female donor with multiple sclerosis, enrolled in a pregnancy study.

This chain joins TRBV6-4 and TRBJ2-1; tentatively, D is TRBD1 (5 bases). V was trimmed by 0 bases and J by 0 bases, leaving 6 bases between them. There are 15 residues in the CDR3. Germline V gene data show CDR1 as MRHNA and CDR2 as SNTAGT. CDR3: CASSDSGDSYNEQFF. CDR3 nucleotide sequence: TGTGCCAGCAGTGACTCAGGGGACTCCTACAATGAGCAGTTCTTC.

The CDR3 loop reads CASSPSGSYEQYF. CDR3 DNA: TGTGCCAGCAGCCCTAGCGGATCCTACGAGCAGTACTTC. This chain joins TRBV7-9 and TRBJ2-7; 7 bases are shared with TRBD2. V was clipped by 5 bases and J by 1 base; unmatched bases: 2. Germline-derived CDR1 and CDR2 are SEHNR and FQNEAQ (reference sequence). CDR3 length: 13 amino acids. Full variable domain (remainder filled in from reference TRBV7-9 and TRBJ2-7): DTGVSQNPRHKITKRGQNVTFRCDPISEHNRLYWYRQTLGQGPEFLTYFQNEAQLEKSRLLSDRFSAERPKGSFSTLEIQRTEQGDSAMYLCASSPSGSYEQYFGPGTRLTVT.

The chain combines TRBV7-3 with TRBJ2-3; D perhaps matches TRBD1 (6 bases). The V end lost 0 bases, the J end lost 7 bases, and 8 bases lay between the germline ends. The CDR3 has 13 residues. The germline CDR1 and CDR2 sequences are SGHTA and FQGTGA. The chain's CDR3 is CASSLTGGNTQYF. CDR3 in DNA: TGTGCCAGCAGCTTAACAGGGGGAAATACGCAGTATTTT.

The rearrangement uses TRBV27 and TRBJ1-4; D remains unclear. The V end lost 4 bases, the J end lost 7 bases, and 16 bases lay between the germline ends. Germline V gene lookup returns CDR1 MNHEY and CDR2 SMNVEV (reference sequence). CDR3 length: 15 amino acids. The CDR3 loop reads CASSSQREGGEKLFF. The CDR3 nucleotides read TGTGCCAGCAGTTCCCAGAGGGAGGGAGGTGAAAAACTGTTTTTT.

The chain is built from TRBV7-6 and TRBJ2-7, with TRBD1 identical over 8 bases. The CDR3 extends over 15 amino acids. V trimming: 5 bases; J trimming: 7 bases; junction bases outside the gene matches: 13. Germline CDR1 is SGHVS and CDR2 is FNYEAQ. CDR3 nucleotide sequence: TGTGCCAGCAGCCTACCGGGACAGGTTTCGCGGGAGCAGTACTTC. Residues: CASSLPGQVSREQYF.

The chain employs TRBV5-4 and TRBJ1-5, with D uncertain. The CDR3 length is 12 residues. Per germline, CDR1 SGHNT and CDR2 YYREEE (reference sequence). The germline V and J ends were trimmed by 2 bases and 6 bases, with 6 bases remaining between them. For the CDR3, the DNA is TGTGCCAGCAGCTTTAGAGGTCAGCCCCAGCATTTT. It yields the protein CASSFRGQPQHF. Using reference TRBV5-4 and TRBJ1-5 for the parts outside the CDR3, the full variable domain is ETGVTQSPTHLIKTRGQQVTLRCSSQSGHNTVSWYQQALGQGPQFIFQYYREEENGRGNFPPRFSGLQFPNYSSELNVNALELDDSALYLCASSFRGQPQHFGDGTRLSIL.

V and J are TRBV7-6 and TRBJ2-5, with D tentatively TRBD1 (6 bases). The germline V and J ends were trimmed by 5 bases and 5 bases, with 21 bases remaining between them. The CDR3 runs to 16 residues. Germline CDR1 and CDR2: SGHVS and FNYEAQ. The DNA of the CDR3 is TGTGCCAGCAGCATCTACAGGGATGAAGGTGCGGAGACCCAGTACTTC. Amino acid sequence: CASSIYRDEGAETQYF. Supplemented by reference TRBV7-6 and TRBJ2-5, the full variable domain reads GAGVSQSPRYKVTKRGQDVALRCDPISGHVSLYWYRQALGQGPEFLTYFNYEAQQDKSGLPNDRFSAERPEGSISTLTIQRTEQRDSAMYRCASSIYRDEGAETQYFGPGTRLLVL.

The genes are TRBV12-5 and TRBJ1-2; the D is unclear. The germline V and J ends were trimmed by 1 base and 5 bases, with 8 bases remaining between them. Germline V lookup: CDR1 LGHNT, CDR2 FRNRAP. The CDR3 has 13 amino acids. CDR3: CASGLAHLYGYTF. The CDR3 nucleotides read TGTGCTAGTGGTTTGGCCCACCTATATGGCTACACCTTC.

The chain uses TRBV4-3 and TRBJ2-2, with 7 bases identical to TRBD2. Per germline, CDR1 LGHNA and CDR2 YSLEER. With V trimmed by 2 bases and J by 4 bases, 4 bases remained unmatched. There are 15 residues in the CDR3. CDR3 loop: CASSQRSGGTGELFF. CDR3 coding DNA: TGCGCCAGCAGCCAACGCTCGGGGGGCACCGGGGAGCTGTTTTTT.

The chain recombines TRBV19 with TRBJ2-5; TRBD2 might be the D (5 bases). The V gene lost 3 bases and the J gene lost 3 bases, with 11 bases spanning the gap. The CDR3 contains 14 residues. Per germline, CDR1 LNHDA and CDR2 SQIVND (reference sequence). The CDR3 DNA reads as TGTGCCAGTAGTATTGGGAGCAGTAAAGAGACCCAGTACTTC. Translation gives CASSIGSSKETQYF.

The J gene is TRBJ1-2, the V gene TRBV6-5; possibly TRBD1 for D (5 bases). The germline V gene encodes CDR1 MNHEY and CDR2 SVGAGI. This CDR3 has 16 amino acids. The ends were cut back, 0 bases at V and 3 bases at J, with 14 bases in the middle. CDR3 region: CASSYSQRGLYYGYTF. The CDR3 bases are TGTGCCAGCAGTTACTCACAGCGGGGCCTTTACTATGGCTACACCTTC.

The V and J genes are TRBV7-6 and TRBJ2-7; 9 nucleotides agree with TRBD2. Losses at the gene ends were 2 bases for V and 7 bases for J; bases not matched to a gene: 9. This CDR3 region has 15 residues. CDR1 is SGHVS, CDR2 FNYEAQ, per germline. The CDR3 is CASSLTGLAVSEQYF. CDR3 nucleotide sequence: TGTGCCAGCAGCTTAACGGGACTAGCCGTCTCAGAGCAGTACTTC.

This chain links TRBV7-9 with TRBJ1-1; D not certain. CDR3 length: 13 amino acids. The V and J ends lost 3 bases and 1 base respectively, with 6 bases between them. Looked up from germline, CDR1 is SEHNR and CDR2 is FQNEAQ (reference sequence). The CDR3 DNA reads as TGTGCCAGCAGCTTGGGCACGAACACTGAAGCTTTCTTT. The encoded protein is CASSLGTNTEAFF.

The chain couples TRBV7-9 to TRBJ2-2; TRBD2 matches at 8 bases. CDR1 is SEHNR, CDR2 FQNEAQ, per germline (reference sequence). Germline trimming cut 5 bases from V and 4 bases from J; bases unmatched to any gene: 6. CDR3 length equals 15 residues. CDR3 nucleotide sequence: TGTGCCAGCAGCCCCCGGGGGGGCCCCACCGGGGAGCTGTTTTTT. Translating it yields CASSPRGGPTGELFF.

The count of this clone is one. The rearrangement uses TRBV5-8 and TRBJ2-2; D perhaps matches TRBD2 (6 bases). Trimming removed 5 bases from V and 4 bases from J, with 21 bases in between. Germline CDR1 reads SGHTS; CDR2 reads YDEGEE. The CDR3 is 17 amino acids. CDR3 amino acids: CASSAGLPPSFTGELFF. The CDR3 coding sequence is TGTGCCAGCAGTGCGGGACTCCCCCCCAGTTTCACCGGGGAGCTGTTTTTT. The full variable domain, rest sourced from reference TRBV5-8 and TRBJ2-2, is EAGVTQSPTHLIKTRGQQATLRCSPISGHTSVYWYQQALGLGLQFLLWYDEGEERNRGNFPPRFSGRQFPNYSSELNVNALELEDSALYLCASSAGLPPSFTGELFFGEGSRLTVL.

CDR3 sequence: CASSPLLAGISDTQYF. DNA for the CDR3: TGCGCCAGCAGCCCCTTACTAGCGGGAATATCAGATACGCAGTATTTT. This chain connects TRBV5-1 to TRBJ2-3, with 10 bases aligning to TRBD2. V was clipped by 4 bases and J by 4 bases; unmatched bases: 9. The length of the CDR3 is 16 residues. The germline gives CDR1 SGHRS, CDR2 YFSETQ.

The gene calls are TRBV29-1 and TRBJ2-3; 10 positions agree with TRBD2. The germline V gene has CDR1 SQVTM and CDR2 ANQGSEA. CDR3 size: 17 residues. Unmatched junction bases numbered 13, after V lost 3 bases and J lost 4 bases. CDR3 sequence: CSVERGGLAGVADTQYF. CDR3 DNA sequence: TGCAGCGTTGAGCGAGGGGGGCTAGCGGGAGTAGCAGATACGCAGTATTTT.

This clone was counted a single time. This chain links TRBV10-3 with TRBJ2-7, with 12 bases that match TRBD2. Germline loops: CDR1 ENHRY, CDR2 SYGVKD. The CDR3 covers 16 residues. V was clipped by 3 bases and J by 5 bases; unmatched bases: 8. The CDR3 loop reads CAISEETSGSSDEQYF. Here the CDR3 DNA reads TGTGCCATCAGTGAAGAGACTAGCGGGAGTTCCGACGAGCAGTACTTC.

The rearrangement joins TRBV30 to TRBJ1-2; D is uncertain. The germline CDR1 and CDR2 sequences are GTSNPN and SVGIG (reference sequence). V shed 4 bases and J shed 3 bases, with 12 bases lying between them. The CDR3 runs to 13 residues. CDR3 in DNA: TGTGCCTGGATCTCGTCTCCGGACTATGGCTACACCTTC. Protein: CAWISSPDYGYTF.

The chain is built from TRBV6-1 and TRBJ2-7, with 12 nucleotides matching TRBD2. This CDR3 has 12 residues. CDR1 is MNHNS, CDR2 SASEGT, per germline. The ends lost 9 bases at V and 13 bases at J; junction bases unmatched: 10. The CDR3 DNA follows: TGTGCCAGTCCCGGGACTAGCGGGCTAAACTACTTC. Translation: CASPGTSGLNYF.

This chain links TRBV28 with TRBJ2-7, with D tentatively TRBD1 (5 bases). In germline, CDR1 is MDHEN, CDR2 SYDVKM. Trimming took off 3 bases at V and 0 bases at J, with 12 bases between the two ends. The CDR3 is made up of 15 amino acids. CDR3 sequence (DNA): TGTGCCAGCAGTTTCGGGCAGGGTGGCTCCTACGAGCAGTACTTC. It encodes CASSFGQGGSYEQYF.

For the CDR3, the DNA is TGTGCCAGCAGCGGTCACAGGGGTATAGATGAAGCTTTCTTT. It specifies CASSGHRGIDEAFF. The chain couples TRBV9 to TRBJ1-1, with 7 bases matching TRBD1. The CDR3 covers 14 residues. Losses at the gene ends were 3 bases for V and 7 bases for J; bases not matched to a gene: 9. Germline V lookup: CDR1 SGDLS, CDR2 YYNGEE.

This sequence joins TRBV27 and TRBJ2-7; D is unresolved. V was pared by 5 bases and J by 3 bases, with 5 bases between. The CDR3 covers 11 residues. Germline V gives CDR1 MNHEY, CDR2 SMNVEV (reference sequence). DNA of the CDR3: TGTGCCAGCAGTCGAGGCTACGAGCAGTACTTC. Protein: CASSRGYEQYF.

The chain couples TRBV29-1 to TRBJ1-1; D possibly corresponds to TRBD1 (6 bases). V was pared by 4 bases and J by 5 bases, with 11 bases between. Germline values: CDR1 SQVTM, CDR2 ANQGSEA. This CDR3 has 12 amino acids. The CDR3 reads CSVVGGDTEAFF. CDR3 DNA sequence: TGCAGCGTTGTAGGGGGGGATACTGAAGCTTTCTTT.